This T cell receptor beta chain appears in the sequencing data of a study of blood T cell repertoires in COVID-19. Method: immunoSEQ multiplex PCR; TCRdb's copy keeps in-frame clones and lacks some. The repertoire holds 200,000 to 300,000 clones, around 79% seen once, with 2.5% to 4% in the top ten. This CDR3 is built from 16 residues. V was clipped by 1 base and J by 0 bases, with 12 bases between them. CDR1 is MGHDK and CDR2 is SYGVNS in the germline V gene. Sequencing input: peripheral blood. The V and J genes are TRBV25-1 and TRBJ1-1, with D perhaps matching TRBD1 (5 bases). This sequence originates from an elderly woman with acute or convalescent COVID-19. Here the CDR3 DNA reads TGTGCCAGCAGTGAATCAGGGAAGGGCATGAACACTGAAGCTTTCTTT. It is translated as CASSESGKGMNTEAFF.